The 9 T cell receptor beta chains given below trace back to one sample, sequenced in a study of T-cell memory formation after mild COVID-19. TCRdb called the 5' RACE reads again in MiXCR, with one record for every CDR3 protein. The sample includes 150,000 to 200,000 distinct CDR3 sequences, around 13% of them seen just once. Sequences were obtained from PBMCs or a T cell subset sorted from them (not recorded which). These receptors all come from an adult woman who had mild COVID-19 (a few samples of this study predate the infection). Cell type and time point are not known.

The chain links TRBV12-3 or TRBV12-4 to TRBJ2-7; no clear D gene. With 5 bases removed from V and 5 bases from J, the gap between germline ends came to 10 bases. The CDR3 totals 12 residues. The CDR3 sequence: CASSLDRDEQYF. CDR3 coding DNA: TGTGCCAGCAGTCTGGACCGGGACGAGCAGTACTTC.

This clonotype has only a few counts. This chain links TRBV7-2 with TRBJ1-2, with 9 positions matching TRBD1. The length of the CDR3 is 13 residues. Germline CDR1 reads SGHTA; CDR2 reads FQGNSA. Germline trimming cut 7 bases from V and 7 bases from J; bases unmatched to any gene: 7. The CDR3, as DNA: TGTGCCAGCACGTGGGACAGGGTAACTGGCTACACCTTC. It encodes CASTWDRVTGYTF.

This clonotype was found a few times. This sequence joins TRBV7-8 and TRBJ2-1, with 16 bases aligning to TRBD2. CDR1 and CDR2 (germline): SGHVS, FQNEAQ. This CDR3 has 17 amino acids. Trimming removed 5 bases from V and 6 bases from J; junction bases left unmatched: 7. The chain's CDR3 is CASSMGLAGGRGNEQFF. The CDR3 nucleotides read TGTGCCAGCAGCATGGGACTAGCGGGAGGGAGGGGCAATGAGCAGTTCTTC. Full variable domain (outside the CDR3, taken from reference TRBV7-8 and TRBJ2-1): GAGVSQSPRYKVAKRGQDVALRCDPISGHVSLFWYQQALGQGPEFLTYFQNEAQLDKSGLPSDRFFAERPEGSVSTLKIQRTQQEDSAVYLCASSMGLAGGRGNEQFFGPGTRLTVL.

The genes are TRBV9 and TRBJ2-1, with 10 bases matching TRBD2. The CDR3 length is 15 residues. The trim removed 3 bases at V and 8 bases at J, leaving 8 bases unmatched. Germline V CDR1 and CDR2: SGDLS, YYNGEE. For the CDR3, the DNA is TGTGCCAGCAGCGAAAGCGGGAGGGCCGTAGATGAGCAGTTCTTC. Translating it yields CASSESGRAVDEQFF.

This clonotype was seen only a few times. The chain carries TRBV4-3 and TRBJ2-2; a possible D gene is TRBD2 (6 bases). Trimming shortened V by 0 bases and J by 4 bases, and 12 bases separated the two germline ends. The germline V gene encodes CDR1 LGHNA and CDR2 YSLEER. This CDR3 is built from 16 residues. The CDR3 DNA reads TGCGCCAGCAGCCAAGATAGGAGGGAGAGCACCGGGGAGCTGTTTTTT. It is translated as CASSQDRRESTGELFF.

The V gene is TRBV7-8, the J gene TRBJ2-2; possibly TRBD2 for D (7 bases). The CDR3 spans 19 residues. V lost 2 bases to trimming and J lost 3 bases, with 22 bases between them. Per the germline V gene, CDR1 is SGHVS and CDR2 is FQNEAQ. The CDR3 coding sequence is TGTGCCAGCAGCTTAAAGTTAGCTGGGGGGGCCACGGACACCGGGGAGCTGTTTTTT. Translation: CASSLKLAGGATDTGELFF.

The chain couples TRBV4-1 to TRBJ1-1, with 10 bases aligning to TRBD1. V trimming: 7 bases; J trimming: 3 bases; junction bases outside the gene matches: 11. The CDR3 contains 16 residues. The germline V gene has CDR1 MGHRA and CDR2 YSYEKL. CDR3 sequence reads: CASTPMTGGAYTEAFF. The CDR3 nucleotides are TGCGCCAGCACCCCCATGACAGGGGGCGCATACACTGAAGCTTTCTTT.

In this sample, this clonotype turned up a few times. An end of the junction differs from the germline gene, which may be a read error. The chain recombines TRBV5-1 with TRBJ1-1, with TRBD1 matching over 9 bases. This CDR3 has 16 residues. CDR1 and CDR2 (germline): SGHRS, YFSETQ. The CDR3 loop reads CASSLGDREQVSEAFF. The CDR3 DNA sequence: TGCGCCAGCAGTTTGGGGGACAGGGAGCAGGTTTCTGAAGCTTTCTTT.

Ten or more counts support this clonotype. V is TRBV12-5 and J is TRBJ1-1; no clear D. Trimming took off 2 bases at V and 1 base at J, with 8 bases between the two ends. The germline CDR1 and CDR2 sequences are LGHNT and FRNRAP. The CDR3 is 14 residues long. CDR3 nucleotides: TGTGCTAGTGGTTTGCCACAAGAGAACACTGAAGCTTTCTTT. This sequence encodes CASGLPQENTEAFF.